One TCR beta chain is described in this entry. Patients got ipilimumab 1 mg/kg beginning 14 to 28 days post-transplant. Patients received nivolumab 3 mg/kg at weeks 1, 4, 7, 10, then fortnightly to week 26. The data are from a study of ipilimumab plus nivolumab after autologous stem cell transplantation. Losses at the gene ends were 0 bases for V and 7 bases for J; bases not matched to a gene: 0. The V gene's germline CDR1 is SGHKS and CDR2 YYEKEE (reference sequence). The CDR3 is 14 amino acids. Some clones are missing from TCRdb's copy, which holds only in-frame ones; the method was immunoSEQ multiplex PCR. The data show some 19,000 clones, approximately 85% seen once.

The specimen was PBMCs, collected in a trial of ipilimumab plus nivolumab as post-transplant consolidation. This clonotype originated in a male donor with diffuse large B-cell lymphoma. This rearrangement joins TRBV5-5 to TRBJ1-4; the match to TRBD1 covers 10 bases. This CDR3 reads CASSLGTGGEKLFF. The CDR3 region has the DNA TGTGCCAGCAGCTTGGGGACAGGGGGTGAAAAACTGTTTTTT.